This T cell receptor beta chain comes out of a study of read filtering for tumor transcriptome and immune sequencing. Overall study: The cohort had some 17 men and about 15 women aged about 40 to 90, mean about 72 years. RNA-seq yielded only about 80 to 1,400 TCR reads, IR-seq about 4.05 to 11 million.

This library used roughly 400 ng RNA and molecular barcoded adaptors spanning alpha/delta and beta/gamma chains. TCRdb re-called the reads through MiXCR, storing one row per CDR3 protein. This table holds about 130,000 distinct CDR3 sequences, roughly 13% found once. The CDR3 consists of 15 residues. CDR1 DFQATT and CDR2 SNEGSKA come from the germline V gene (reference sequence). V was clipped by 2 bases and J by 0 bases, with 8 bases between them. In this sample, this clonotype turned up many times. This receptor was taken from a donor at least 40 years old with multiple myeloma. Sequencing used a population of CD138-negative cells sorted from bone marrow. The J gene is TRBJ2-6, the V gene TRBV20-1; D is ambiguous. DNA for the CDR3: TGCAGTGCTAGACACGTTAACTCTGGGGCCAACGTCCTGACTTTC. It encodes CSARHVNSGANVLTF.